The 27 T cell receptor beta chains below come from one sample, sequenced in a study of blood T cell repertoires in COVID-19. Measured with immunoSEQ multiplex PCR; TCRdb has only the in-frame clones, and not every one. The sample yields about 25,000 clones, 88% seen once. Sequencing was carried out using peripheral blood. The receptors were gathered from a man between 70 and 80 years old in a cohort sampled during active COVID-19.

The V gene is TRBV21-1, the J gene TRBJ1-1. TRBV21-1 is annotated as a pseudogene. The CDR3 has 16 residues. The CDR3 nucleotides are TGTGCCAGCAGCTCAAAAAGACCGGGGGATGACACTGAAGCTTTCTTT. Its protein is CASSSKRPGDDTEAFF.

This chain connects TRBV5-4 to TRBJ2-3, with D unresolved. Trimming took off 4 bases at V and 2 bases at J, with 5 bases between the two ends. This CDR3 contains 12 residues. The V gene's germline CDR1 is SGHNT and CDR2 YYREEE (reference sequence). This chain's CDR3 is CASSLNTDTQYF. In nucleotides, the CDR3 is TGTGCCAGCAGCCTAAACACAGATACGCAGTATTTT.

The CDR3 DNA reads as TGCAGCGTCCGGGACAGTTACGAGCAGTACTTC. Protein: CSVRDSYEQYF. The rearrangement joins TRBV29-1 to TRBJ2-7; 7 positions match TRBD1. Trimming cost V 6 bases and J 4 bases; bases outside gene matches: 3. The CDR3 is 11 amino acids. Per germline, CDR1 SQVTM and CDR2 ANQGSEA.

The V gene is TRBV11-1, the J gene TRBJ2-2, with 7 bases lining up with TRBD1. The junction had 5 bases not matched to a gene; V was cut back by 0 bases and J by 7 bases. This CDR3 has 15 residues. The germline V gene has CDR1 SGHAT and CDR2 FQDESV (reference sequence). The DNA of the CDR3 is TGTGCCAGCAGCTTAGCGACAGGGACGGTCGGGGAGCTGTTTTTT. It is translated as CASSLATGTVGELFF.

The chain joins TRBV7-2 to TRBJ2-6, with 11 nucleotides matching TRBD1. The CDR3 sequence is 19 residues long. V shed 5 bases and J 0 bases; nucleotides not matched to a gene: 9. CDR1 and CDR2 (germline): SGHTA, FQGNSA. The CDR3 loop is CASSIGTGGRSSGANVLTF. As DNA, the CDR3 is TGTGCCAGCAGCATTGGGACAGGGGGACGAAGCTCTGGGGCCAACGTCCTGACTTTC.

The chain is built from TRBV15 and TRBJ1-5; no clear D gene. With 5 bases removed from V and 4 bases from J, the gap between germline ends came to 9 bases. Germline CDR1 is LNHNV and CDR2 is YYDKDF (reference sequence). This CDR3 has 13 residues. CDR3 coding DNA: TGTGCCACCAGCCGCACACTAAATCAGCCCCAGCATTTT. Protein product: CATSRTLNQPQHF.

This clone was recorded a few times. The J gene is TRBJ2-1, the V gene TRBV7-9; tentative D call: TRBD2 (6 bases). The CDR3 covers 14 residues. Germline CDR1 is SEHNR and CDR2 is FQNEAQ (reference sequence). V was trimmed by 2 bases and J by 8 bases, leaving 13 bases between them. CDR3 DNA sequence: TGTGCCAGCAGCTTATGGGCCGGGAGTGATGAGCAGTTCTTC. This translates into CASSLWAGSDEQFF.

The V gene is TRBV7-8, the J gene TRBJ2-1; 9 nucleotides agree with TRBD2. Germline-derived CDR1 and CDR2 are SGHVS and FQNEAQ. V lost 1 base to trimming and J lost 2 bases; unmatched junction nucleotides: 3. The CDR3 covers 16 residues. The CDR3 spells CASSLEAGGAYNEQFF. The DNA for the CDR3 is TGTGCCAGCAGCTTAGAGGCGGGAGGGGCCTACAATGAGCAGTTCTTC.

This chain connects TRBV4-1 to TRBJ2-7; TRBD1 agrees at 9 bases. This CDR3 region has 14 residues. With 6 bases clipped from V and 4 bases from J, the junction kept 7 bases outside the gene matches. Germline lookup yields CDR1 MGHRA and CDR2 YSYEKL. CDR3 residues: CASSSTGGLYEQYF. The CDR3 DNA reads TGCGCCAGCAGTTCGACAGGGGGTTTATACGAGCAGTACTTC.

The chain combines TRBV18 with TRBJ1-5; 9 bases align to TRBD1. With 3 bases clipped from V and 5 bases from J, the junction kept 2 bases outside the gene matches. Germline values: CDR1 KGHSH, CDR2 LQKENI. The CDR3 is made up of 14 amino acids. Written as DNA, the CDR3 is TGTGCCAGCTCACCGGGACAGGGCCATCAGCCCCAGCATTTT. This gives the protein CASSPGQGHQPQHF.

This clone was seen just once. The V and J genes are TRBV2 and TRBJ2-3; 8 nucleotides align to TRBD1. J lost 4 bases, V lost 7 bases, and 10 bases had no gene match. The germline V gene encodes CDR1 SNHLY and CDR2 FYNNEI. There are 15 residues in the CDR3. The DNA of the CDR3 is TGTGCCAGCAACACAGGGGGTAGTAGGGCAGATACGCAGTATTTT. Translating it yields CASNTGGSRADTQYF.

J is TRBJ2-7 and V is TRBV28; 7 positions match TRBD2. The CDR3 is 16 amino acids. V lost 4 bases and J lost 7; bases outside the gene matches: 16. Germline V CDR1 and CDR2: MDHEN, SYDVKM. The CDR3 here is CASSSPGFDPGGEQYF. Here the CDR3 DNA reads TGTGCCAGCAGTTCCCCGGGATTCGACCCCGGGGGGGAGCAGTACTTC.

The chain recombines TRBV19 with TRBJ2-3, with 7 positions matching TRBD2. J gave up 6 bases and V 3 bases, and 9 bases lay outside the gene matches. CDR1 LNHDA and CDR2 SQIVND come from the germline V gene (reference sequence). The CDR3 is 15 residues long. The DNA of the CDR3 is TGTGCCAGTAGTATTAGGGCGGGAGTGGCTGATACGCAGTATTTT. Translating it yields CASSIRAGVADTQYF.

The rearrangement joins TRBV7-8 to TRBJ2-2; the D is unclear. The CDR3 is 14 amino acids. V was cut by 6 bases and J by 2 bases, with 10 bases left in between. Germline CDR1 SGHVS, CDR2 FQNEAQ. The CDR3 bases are TGTGCCAGCAGTGTGGGCCAAAACACCGGGGAGCTGTTTTTT. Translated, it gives CASSVGQNTGELFF. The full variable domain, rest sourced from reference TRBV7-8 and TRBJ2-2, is GAGVSQSPRYKVAKRGQDVALRCDPISGHVSLFWYQQALGQGPEFLTYFQNEAQLDKSGLPSDRFFAERPEGSVSTLKIQRTQQEDSAVYLCASSVGQNTGELFFGEGSRLTVL.

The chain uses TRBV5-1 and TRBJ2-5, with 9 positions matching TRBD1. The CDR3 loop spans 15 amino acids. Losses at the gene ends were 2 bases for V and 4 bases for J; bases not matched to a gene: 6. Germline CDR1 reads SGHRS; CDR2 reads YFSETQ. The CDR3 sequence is CASSLQGAIGETQYF. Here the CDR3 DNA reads TGCGCCAGCAGCTTACAGGGGGCAATCGGAGAGACCCAGTACTTC.

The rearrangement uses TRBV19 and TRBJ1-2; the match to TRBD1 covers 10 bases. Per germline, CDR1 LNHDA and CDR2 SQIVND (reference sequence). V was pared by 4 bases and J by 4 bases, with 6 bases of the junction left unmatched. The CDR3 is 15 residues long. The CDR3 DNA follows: TGTGCCAGTAGTAGGAACGGACAGGGGGGCTATGGCTACACCTTC. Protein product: CASSRNGQGGYGYTF.

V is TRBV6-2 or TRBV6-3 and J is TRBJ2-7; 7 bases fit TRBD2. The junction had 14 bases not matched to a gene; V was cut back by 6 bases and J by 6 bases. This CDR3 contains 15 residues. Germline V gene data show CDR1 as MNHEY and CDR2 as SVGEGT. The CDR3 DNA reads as TGTGCCAGCAGCCCGGGCGCGGGAGCCCCCTCCGAGCAGTACTTC. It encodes CASSPGAGAPSEQYF.

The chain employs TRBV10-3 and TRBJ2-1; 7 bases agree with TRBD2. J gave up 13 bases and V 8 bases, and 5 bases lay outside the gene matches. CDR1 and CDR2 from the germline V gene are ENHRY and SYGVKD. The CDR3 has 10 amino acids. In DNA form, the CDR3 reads TGTGCCATCGGCCGGGACTATCAGTTCTTC. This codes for CAIGRDYQFF.

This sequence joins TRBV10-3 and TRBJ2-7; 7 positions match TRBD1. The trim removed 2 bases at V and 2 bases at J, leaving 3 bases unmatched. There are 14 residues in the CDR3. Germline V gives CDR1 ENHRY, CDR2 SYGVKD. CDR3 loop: CAISERTGPYEQYF. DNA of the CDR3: TGTGCCATCAGTGAGAGGACAGGCCCCTACGAGCAGTACTTC.

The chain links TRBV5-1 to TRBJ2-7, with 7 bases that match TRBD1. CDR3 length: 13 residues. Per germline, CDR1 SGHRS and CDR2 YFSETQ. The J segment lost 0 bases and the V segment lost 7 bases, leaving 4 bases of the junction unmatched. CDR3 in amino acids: CASSTGYSYEQYF. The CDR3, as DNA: TGCGCCAGCTCGACAGGGTACTCCTACGAGCAGTACTTC.

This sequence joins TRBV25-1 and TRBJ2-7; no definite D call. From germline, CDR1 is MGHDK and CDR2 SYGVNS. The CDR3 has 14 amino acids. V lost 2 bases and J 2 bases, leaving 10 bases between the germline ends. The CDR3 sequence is CASSEAGEAYEQYF. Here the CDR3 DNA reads TGTGCCAGCAGTGAAGCTGGAGAGGCCTACGAGCAGTACTTC.

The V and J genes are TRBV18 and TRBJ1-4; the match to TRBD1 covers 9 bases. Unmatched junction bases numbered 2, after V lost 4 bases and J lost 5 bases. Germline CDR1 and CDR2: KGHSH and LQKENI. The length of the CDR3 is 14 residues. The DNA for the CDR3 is TGTGCCAGCTCACACGGGACAGGGAATGAAAAACTGTTTTTT. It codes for CASSHGTGNEKLFF. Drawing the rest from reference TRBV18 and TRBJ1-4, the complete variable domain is NAGVMQNPRHLVRRRGQEARLRCSPMKGHSHVYWYRQLPEEGLKFMVYLQKENIIDESGMPKERFSAEFPKEGPSILRIQQVVRGDSAAYFCASSHGTGNEKLFFGSGTQLSVL.

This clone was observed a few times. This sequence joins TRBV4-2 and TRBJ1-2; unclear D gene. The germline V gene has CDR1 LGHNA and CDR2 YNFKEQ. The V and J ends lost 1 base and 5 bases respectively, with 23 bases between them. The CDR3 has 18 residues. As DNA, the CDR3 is TGTGCCAGCAGCCAAGGGGTCGTTACTCGTGTCGGAGGGTATGGCTACACCTTC. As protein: CASSQGVVTRVGGYGYTF.

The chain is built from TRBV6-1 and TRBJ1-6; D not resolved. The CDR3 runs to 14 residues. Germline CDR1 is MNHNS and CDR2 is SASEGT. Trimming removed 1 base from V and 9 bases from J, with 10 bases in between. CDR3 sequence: CASSEGLVGSPLHF. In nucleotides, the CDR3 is TGTGCCAGCAGTGAAGGACTCGTGGGTTCACCCCTCCACTTT.

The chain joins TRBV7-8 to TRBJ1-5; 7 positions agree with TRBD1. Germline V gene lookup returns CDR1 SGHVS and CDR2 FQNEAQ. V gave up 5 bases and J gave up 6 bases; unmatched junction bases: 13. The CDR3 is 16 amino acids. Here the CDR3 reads CASSPATGKRSQPQHF. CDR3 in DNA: TGTGCCAGCAGCCCCGCGACAGGGAAAAGAAGTCAGCCCCAGCATTTT. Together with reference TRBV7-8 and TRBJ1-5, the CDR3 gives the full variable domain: GAGVSQSPRYKVAKRGQDVALRCDPISGHVSLFWYQQALGQGPEFLTYFQNEAQLDKSGLPSDRFFAERPEGSVSTLKIQRTQQEDSAVYLCASSPATGKRSQPQHFGDGTRLSIL.

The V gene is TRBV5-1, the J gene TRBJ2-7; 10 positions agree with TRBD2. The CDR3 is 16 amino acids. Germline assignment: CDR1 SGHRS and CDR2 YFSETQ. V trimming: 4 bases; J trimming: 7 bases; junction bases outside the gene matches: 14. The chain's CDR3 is CASSPSGSGRSGEQYF. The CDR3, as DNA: TGCGCCAGCAGCCCGTCGGGTAGCGGGAGGTCGGGAGAGCAGTACTTC. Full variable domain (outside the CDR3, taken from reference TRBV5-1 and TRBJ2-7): KAGVTQTPRYLIKTRGQQVTLSCSPISGHRSVSWYQQTPGQGLQFLFEYFSETQRNKGNFPGRFSGRQFSNSRSEMNVSTLELGDSALYLCASSPSGSGRSGEQYFGPGTRLTVT.

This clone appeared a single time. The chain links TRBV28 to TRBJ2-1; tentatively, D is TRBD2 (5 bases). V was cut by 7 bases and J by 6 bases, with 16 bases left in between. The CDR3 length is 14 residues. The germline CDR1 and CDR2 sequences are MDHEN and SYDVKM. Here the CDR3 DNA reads TGTGCCAGCACCGTAAACACGGCGGGCAATGAGCAGTTCTTC. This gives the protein CASTVNTAGNEQFF.